This T cell receptor (beta chain) came from a study of cytomegalovirus exposure and HLA in healthy donors. This PCR relied on a set of 60 Vbeta primers and 13 Jbeta primers. Profiling relied on immunoSEQ multiplex PCR, and the TCRdb table lists in-frame clones only, not all of them. Here the sample spans around 99,000 clones, over 65% being singletons. V lost 5 bases, J lost 2 bases, and 7 bases stayed unmatched. This CDR3 region has 15 residues. Germline lookup yields CDR1 SEHNR and CDR2 FQNEAQ (reference sequence). The rearrangement joins TRBV7-9 to TRBJ2-7; TRBD1 aligns across 9 bases. The receptor was isolated from a man between 35 and 55 years old in good health and CMV-seronegative. What was sequenced was PBMCs. CDR3 in DNA: TGTGCCAGCAGCCCATTGGACAGGGGTACCTACGAGCAGTACTTC. Protein product: CASSPLDRGTYEQYF.